The rows below give T cell receptor beta chains drawn from one sample of a study of CD8 T cells in Susac syndrome. Each CDR3 protein is one row after TCRdb ran MiXCR on the immunoSEQ multiplex PCR reads. Among some 220,000 distinct CDR3 sequences listed, around 96% were seen once. The sample comprised CD4+ T cells from PBMCs. These receptors were taken from a human donor with multiple sclerosis. CDR3s include the opening cysteine and the closing phenylalanine or tryptophan. A D gene is named only where the DNA matches it firmly. Clone size is not always given. Where it is, it says once, few, many or a class for expanded clones.

>TRBV5-1|TRBJ1-2|.|TRBD1|12
TGCGCCAGCAGCTTGGAGGGGGCTTTATACACCTTC
CASSLEGALYTF
>TRBV14|TRBJ2-7|.|.|15
TGTGCCAGCAGCCAATGGACCGCCGTGGGATCCGAGCAGTACTTC
CASSQWTAVGSEQYF
>TRBV9|TRBJ2-5|.|.|13
TGTGCCAGCAGCGTAGGTTATCAAGAGACCCAGTACTTC
CASSVGYQETQYF
>TRBV10-1|TRBJ2-7|.|TRBD1|14
TGCGCCAGCAGTGGCACGGGACAGGGTGCCGAGCAGTACTTC
CASSGTGQGAEQYF
>TRBV14|TRBJ1-2|.|TRBD1|15
TGTGCCAGCAGCCTACGAAGGACAGGGAGCTATGGCTACACCTTC
CASSLRRTGSYGYTF
>TRBV7-6|TRBJ2-3|.|TRBD2|17
TGTGCCAGCAGCTTAAGGGCTAGCGGGGGTAGCACAGATACGCAGTATTTT
CASSLRASGGSTDTQYF
>TRBV9|TRBJ1-1|.|.|13
TGTGCCAGCAGCGTGATAGGGAGCACTGAAGCTTTCTTT
CASSVIGSTEAFF
>TRBV2|TRBJ2-7|.|TRBD1|15
TGTGCCAGCAGACAGGAACAGGGGACCCCCTACGAGCAGTACTTC
CASRQEQGTPYEQYF
>TRBV30|TRBJ2-7|.|.|14
TGTGCCTGGAGTCCCGGGACTGAAGTCTACGAGCAGTACTTC
CAWSPGTEVYEQYF
>TRBV20-1|TRBJ2-5|.|.|15
TGCAGTGCTAGAGACGGCGGGGGCAGGAAAGAGACCCAGTACTTC
CSARDGGGRKETQYF
>TRBV11-2|TRBJ2-1|.|.|14
TGTGCCAGCAGCTTTACTAGTGCCTACAATGAGCAGTTCTTC
CASSFTSAYNEQFF
>TRBV3-1|TRBJ2-1|once|TRBD2|16
TGTGCCAGCAGCCATTCCGGACTAGCGGGATACAATGAGCAGTTCTTC
CASSHSGLAGYNEQFF
>TRBV9|TRBJ2-1|.|TRBD2|13
TGTGCCAGCAGTTTTAGCGGGAACAATGAGCAGTTCTTC
CASSFSGNNEQFF
>TRBV27|TRBJ1-2|.|.|17
TGTGCCAGCAGTTTATTAGGGCAGCTCGGGCACGACTATGGCTACACCTTC
CASSLLGQLGHDYGYTF
>TRBV20-1|TRBJ2-1|.|.|14
TGCAGTGCGAATGAGGTTAGCTCCTACAATGAGCAGTTCTTC
CSANEVSSYNEQFF
>TRBV3-1|TRBJ2-3|.|TRBD2|18
TGTGCCAGCAGCCCCTGGACTAGCGGGGGGTCTCTGGGAGATACGCAGTATTTT
CASSPWTSGGSLGDTQYF
>TRBV24-1|TRBJ2-3|.|.|14
TGTGCCACCAGTGATTTGACGGACACAGATACGCAGTATTTT
CATSDLTDTDTQYF
>TRBV6-2/TRBV6-3|TRBJ2-1|once|.|13
TGTGCCAGCACCCCTATGGCTTACAATGAGCAGTTCTTC
CASTPMAYNEQFF
>TRBV4-1|TRBJ1-4|.|.|14
TGCGCCAGCAGCGGTGTCGGGGGCCGGGAAAAACTGTTTTTT
CASSGVGGREKLFF
>TRBV20-1|TRBJ1-1|.|TRBD1|13
TGCAGTGCCCCGGACAGGCGGAACACTGAAGCTTTCTTT
CSAPDRRNTEAFF
>TRBV7-9|TRBJ2-7|.|.|15
TGTGCCAGCAGCTTAGGAGACGGTCGCTCCTACGAGCAGTACTTC
CASSLGDGRSYEQYF
>TRBV6-6|TRBJ2-4|.|TRBD2|15
TGTGCCAGCAGTTACCTGGGAAGCGGGGTAAACATTCAGTACTTC
CASSYLGSGVNIQYF
>TRBV4-2|TRBJ1-5|.|.|14
TGTGCCAGCAGCCGAGGCAGCGACAATCAGCCCCAGCATTTT
CASSRGSDNQPQHF
>TRBV7-8|TRBJ2-1|once|.|13
TGTGCCAGCAGCTTAGCGGAAATCGGGGAGCAGTTCTTC
CASSLAEIGEQFF
>TRBV13|TRBJ2-7|.|.|12
TGTGCCAGCAGTGGAGGGCCCAACGAGCAGTACTTC
CASSGGPNEQYF
>TRBV30|TRBJ1-1|.|.|13
TGTGCCTGGAGTCGAATGGTGAACACTGAAGCTTTCTTT
CAWSRMVNTEAFF
>TRBV15|TRBJ1-4|.|.|15
TGTGCCACCAGCAGAGCCGACAGCACTAATGAAAAACTGTTTTTT
CATSRADSTNEKLFF
>TRBV12-5|TRBJ1-1|.|.|12
TGTGCTAGTGGTCCTGATTTGACTGAAGCTTTCTTT
CASGPDLTEAFF
>TRBV9|TRBJ2-5|.|.|14
TGTGCCAGCAGCGTAGATTATAGATCGGCGACCCAGTACTTC
CASSVDYRSATQYF
>TRBV25-1|TRBJ2-5|once|.|16
TGTGCCAGCAGTGAATGGGAAGGAGGATCAAGAGAGTCCCAGTACTTC
CASSEWEGGSRESQYF
>TRBV5-1|TRBJ1-1|.|TRBD1|14
TGCGCCAGCAGCTTCGGACAGGGCGGCACTGAAGCTTTCTTT
CASSFGQGGTEAFF
>TRBV27|TRBJ2-3|.|.|15
TGTGCCAGCAGTTCCGGGGGGCTTAGCACAGATACGCAGTATTTT
CASSSGGLSTDTQYF
>TRBV7-9|TRBJ2-1|.|.|14
TGTGCCAGCAGCTTAATGGAGCAGGCCCGGGAGCAGTTCTTC
CASSLMEQAREQFF
>TRBV3-1|TRBJ2-5|.|.|17
TGTGCCAGCAGCCCAATAGGGGGTAGGGAAAACCAAGAGACCCAGTACTTC
CASSPIGGRENQETQYF
>TRBV12-3/TRBV12-4|TRBJ1-1|once|.|13
TGTGCCAGCAGCCTTGACCGAGCGGCTGAAGCTTTCTTT
CASSLDRAAEAFF
>TRBV14|TRBJ1-2|once|TRBD1|14
TGTGCCAGCAGCCAGTCCCGGGACAGCGTTACCTACACCTTC
CASSQSRDSVTYTF
>TRBV5-1|TRBJ2-5|once|TRBD2|17
TGCGCCAGCAGCCTCGGAGGAGGCCTAGCGGGGAGAGAGACCCAGTACTTC
CASSLGGGLAGRETQYF
>TRBV24-1|TRBJ2-1|once|TRBD1|16
TGTGCCACCAGTGATTCCGGGACAGGGGTCTACAATGAGCAGTTCTTC
CATSDSGTGVYNEQFF
>TRBV5-6|TRBJ1-3|few|.|14
TGTGCCAGCAGCTTGACGGGGCCTGGAAACACCATATATTTT
CASSLTGPGNTIYF
>TRBV18|TRBJ2-3|.|.|15
TGTGCCAGCTCCCTCTCGTGGGTACCCTCAGATACGCAGTATTTT
CASSLSWVPSDTQYF
>TRBV6-2/TRBV6-3|TRBJ2-5|.|TRBD1|14
TGTGCCAGCGGCCAACAGGGGTACCAAGAGACCCAGTACTTC
CASGQQGYQETQYF
>TRBV30|TRBJ1-1|.|TRBD1|13
TGTGCCTGGAGCGACAGGGCGAACACTGAAGCTTTCTTT
CAWSDRANTEAFF
>TRBV12-3/TRBV12-4|TRBJ1-2|.|.|15
TGTGCCAGCAGTTTCGGGGGGGCTTGGGCCGAGGGCTACACCTTC
CASSFGGAWAEGYTF
>TRBV5-1|TRBJ2-7|.|.|16
TGCGCCAGCAGCTTGGAAGCGGCGAGGGCAGGCTACGAGCAGTACTTC
CASSLEAARAGYEQYF
>TRBV4-1|TRBJ2-7|.|.|16
TGCGCCAGCAGCCCGACCCCACTACAGAGCTCCTACGAGCAGTACTTC
CASSPTPLQSSYEQYF
>TRBV29-1|TRBJ2-1|.|TRBD1|16
TGCAGCGTTGGAGGGACAGGGGGGGGACTATACAATGAGCAGTTCTTC
CSVGGTGGGLYNEQFF
>TRBV9|TRBJ2-1|.|.|15
TGTGCCAGCAGCGATGGCCCCAACTCCTACAATGAGCAGTTCTTC
CASSDGPNSYNEQFF
>TRBV29-1|TRBJ2-3|once|TRBD1|16
TGCAGCGTTGAAGATCATTTGTGGACAGGACGGGATACGCAGTATTTT
CSVEDHLWTGRDTQYF
>TRBV29-1|TRBJ1-3|.|.|14
TGCAGCGTGGGCCCATGGCAGGGGGGAAACACCATATATTTT
CSVGPWQGGNTIYF
>TRBV3-1|TRBJ2-1|once|.|13
TGTGCCAGCACCCTTCTGGGGAGCAATGAGCAGTTCTTC
CASTLLGSNEQFF
>TRBV20-1|TRBJ1-2|.|TRBD1|13
TGCAGTGCTCACCCGCAGGGGGCTGGAGGCTACACCTTC
CSAHPQGAGGYTF
>TRBV7-9|TRBJ1-4|.|.|14
TGTGCCAGCAGCGACCGGGGAGCTAATGAAAAACTGTTTTTT
CASSDRGANEKLFF
>TRBV3-1|TRBJ2-5|.|.|14
TGTGCCAGCAGCCTCCGGGGTAGCCGGGAGACCCAGTACTTC
CASSLRGSRETQYF
>TRBV3-1|TRBJ2-7|.|TRBD2|14
TGTGCCAGCAGCCAAGACCGACTAGCGGACGAGCAGTACTTC
CASSQDRLADEQYF